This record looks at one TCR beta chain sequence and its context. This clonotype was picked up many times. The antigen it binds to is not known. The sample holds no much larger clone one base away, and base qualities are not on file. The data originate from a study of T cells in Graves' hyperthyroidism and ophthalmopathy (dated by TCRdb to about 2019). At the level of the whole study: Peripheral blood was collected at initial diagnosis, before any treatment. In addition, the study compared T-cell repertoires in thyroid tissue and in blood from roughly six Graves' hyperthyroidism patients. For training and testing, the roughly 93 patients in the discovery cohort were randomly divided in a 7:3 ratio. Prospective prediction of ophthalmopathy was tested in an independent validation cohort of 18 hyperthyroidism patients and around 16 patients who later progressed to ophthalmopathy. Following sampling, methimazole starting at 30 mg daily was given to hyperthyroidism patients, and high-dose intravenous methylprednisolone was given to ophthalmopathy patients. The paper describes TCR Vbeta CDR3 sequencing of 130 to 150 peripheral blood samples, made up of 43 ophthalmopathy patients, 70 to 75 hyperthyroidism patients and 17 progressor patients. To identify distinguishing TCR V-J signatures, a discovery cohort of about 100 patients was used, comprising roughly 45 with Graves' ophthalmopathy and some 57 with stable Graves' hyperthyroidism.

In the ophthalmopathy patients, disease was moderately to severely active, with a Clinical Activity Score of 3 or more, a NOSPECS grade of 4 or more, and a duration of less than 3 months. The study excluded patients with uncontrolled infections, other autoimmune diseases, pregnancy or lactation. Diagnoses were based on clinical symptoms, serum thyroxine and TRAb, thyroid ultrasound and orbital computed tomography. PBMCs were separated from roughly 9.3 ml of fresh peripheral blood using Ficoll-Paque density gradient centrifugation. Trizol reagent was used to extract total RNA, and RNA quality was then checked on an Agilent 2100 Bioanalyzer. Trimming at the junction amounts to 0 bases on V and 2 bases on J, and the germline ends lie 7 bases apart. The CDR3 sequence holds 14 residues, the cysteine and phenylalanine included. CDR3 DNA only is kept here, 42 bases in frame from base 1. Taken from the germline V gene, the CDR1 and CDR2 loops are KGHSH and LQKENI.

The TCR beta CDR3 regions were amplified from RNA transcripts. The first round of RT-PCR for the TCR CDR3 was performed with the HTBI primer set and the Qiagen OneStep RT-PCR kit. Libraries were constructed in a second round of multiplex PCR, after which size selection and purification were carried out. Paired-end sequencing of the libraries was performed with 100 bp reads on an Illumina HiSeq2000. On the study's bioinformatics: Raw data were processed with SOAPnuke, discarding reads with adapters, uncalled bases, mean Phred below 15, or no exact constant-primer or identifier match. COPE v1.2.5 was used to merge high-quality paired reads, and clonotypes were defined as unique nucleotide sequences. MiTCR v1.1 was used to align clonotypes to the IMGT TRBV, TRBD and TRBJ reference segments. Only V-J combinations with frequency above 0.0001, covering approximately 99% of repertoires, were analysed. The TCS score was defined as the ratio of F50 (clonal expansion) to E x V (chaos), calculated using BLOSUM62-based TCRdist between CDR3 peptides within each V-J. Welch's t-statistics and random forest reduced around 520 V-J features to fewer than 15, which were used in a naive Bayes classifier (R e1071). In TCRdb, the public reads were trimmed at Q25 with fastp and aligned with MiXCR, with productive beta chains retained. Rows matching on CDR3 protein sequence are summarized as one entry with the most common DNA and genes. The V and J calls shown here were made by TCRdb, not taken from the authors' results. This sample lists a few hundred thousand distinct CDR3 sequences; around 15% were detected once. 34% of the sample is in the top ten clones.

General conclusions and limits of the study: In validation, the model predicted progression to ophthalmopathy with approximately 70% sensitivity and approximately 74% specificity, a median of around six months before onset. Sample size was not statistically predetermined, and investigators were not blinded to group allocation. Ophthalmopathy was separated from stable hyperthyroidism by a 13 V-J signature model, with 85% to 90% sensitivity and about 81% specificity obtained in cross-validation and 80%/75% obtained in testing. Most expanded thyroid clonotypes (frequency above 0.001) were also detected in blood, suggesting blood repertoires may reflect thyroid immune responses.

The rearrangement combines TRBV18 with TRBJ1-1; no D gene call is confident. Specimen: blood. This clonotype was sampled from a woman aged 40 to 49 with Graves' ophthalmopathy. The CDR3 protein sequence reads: CASSPPNPNTEAFF. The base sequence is TGTGCCAGCTCACCACCTAACCCCAACACTGAAGCTTTCTTT. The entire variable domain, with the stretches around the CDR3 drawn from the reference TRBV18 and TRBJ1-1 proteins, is NAGVMQNPRHLVRRRGQEARLRCSPMKGHSHVYWYRQLPEEGLKFMVYLQKENIIDESGMPKERFSAEFPKEGPSILRIQQVVRGDSAAYFCASSPPNPNTEAFFGQGTRLTVV.